Sequencing of this T cell receptor (beta chain) was carried out in a study of naive and memory T cell subsets. An equimolar mix of two oligonucleotides served as the beta constant-region primer for TRBC1 and TRBC2. Four rounds of PCR amplified the ligated cDNA using nested alpha and beta constant-region primers plus SP2. MiXCR was run by TCRdb on the UMI-ligation and nested PCR reads, yielding one entry per CDR3 protein. The sample holds 95,000 to 150,000 distinct CDR3 sequences, 36% seen once. Findings and caveats of the study: In CD4 and CD8 cells, diversity dropped from naive through EMRA.

This clonotype was found many times. Its antigen is still unknown. The receptor was derived from a human donor in good health. The sequenced sample was central memory CD4+ T cells from blood.

CDR3 nucleotides: TGTGCCAGCACCCGCGGGAGCGCCGGGGAGCTGTTTTTT. Amino acids: CASTRGSAGELFF. This chain uses TRBV27 with TRBJ2-2; the match to TRBD2 covers 7 bases. This CDR3 is built from 13 residues. Germline-derived CDR1 and CDR2 are MNHEY and SMNVEV (reference sequence). Losses at the gene ends were 7 bases for V and 6 bases for J; bases not matched to a gene: 5.